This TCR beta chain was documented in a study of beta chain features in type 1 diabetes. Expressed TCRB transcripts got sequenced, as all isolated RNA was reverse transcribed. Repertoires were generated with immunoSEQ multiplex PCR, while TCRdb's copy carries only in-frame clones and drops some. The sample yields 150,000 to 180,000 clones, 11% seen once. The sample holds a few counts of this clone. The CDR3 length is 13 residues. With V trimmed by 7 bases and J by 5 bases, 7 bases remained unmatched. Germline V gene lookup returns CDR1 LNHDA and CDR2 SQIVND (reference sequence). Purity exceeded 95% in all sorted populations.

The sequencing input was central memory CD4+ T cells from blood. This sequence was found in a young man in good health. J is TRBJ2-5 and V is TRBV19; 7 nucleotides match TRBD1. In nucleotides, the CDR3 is TGTGCCAGTAAAGGGGGCTCTGGGGAGACCCAGTACTTC. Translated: CASKGGSGETQYF.